These 4 T cell receptor beta chains were all obtained from the same sample, sequenced in a study of blood T cells in healthy people across ages. Primed by a sample-barcoded 5' primer and a J-beta primer mix, a second PCR proceeded for about 6 to 11 cycles. TCRdb reanalysed the 5' RACE reads using MiXCR and keeps one entry per CDR3 protein. The sample carries 1.5 million or so distinct CDR3 sequences, 35% to 45% recorded once. Sequencing used blood. The receptors here all came from a woman between 18 and 29 years old in good health.

This sequence joins TRBV4-3 and TRBJ1-2; no clear D. Deletions cut 0 bases from V and 3 bases from J, with 11 bases between. The V gene's germline CDR1 is LGHNA and CDR2 YSLEER. This CDR3 is built from 15 residues. DNA of the CDR3: TGCGCCAGCAGCCAAGAAGGTTCTGGGTACTATGGCTACACCTTC. Its protein product is CASSQEGSGYYGYTF.

This clonotype was detected a few times. This rearrangement joins TRBV12-3 or TRBV12-4 to TRBJ2-3; TRBD2 matches at 8 bases. V lost 3 bases, J lost 0 bases, and 8 bases stayed unmatched. The CDR3 runs to 17 residues. CDR3 protein: CASSFKGTSGSTDTQYF. The CDR3 nucleotides read TGTGCCAGCAGTTTTAAAGGTACTAGCGGTAGCACAGATACGCAGTATTTT.

V usage is TRBV15 and J usage is TRBJ2-3; 12 positions agree with TRBD2. The CDR3 has 13 amino acids. The V gene end was trimmed by 7 bases and the J gene end by 6 bases; junction bases not matched to a gene: 2. Germline-derived CDR1 and CDR2 are LNHNV and YYDKDF (reference sequence). CDR3 sequence: CATKGLAGDTQYF. The CDR3 nucleotides are TGTGCCACCAAGGGACTAGCGGGTGATACGCAGTATTTT.

This clonotype has more than one count but fewer than ten. The chain employs TRBV5-5 and TRBJ2-7; TRBD2 agrees at 12 bases. Per germline, CDR1 SGHKS and CDR2 YYEKEE (reference sequence). This CDR3 is 14 amino acids long. J lost 4 bases, V lost 7 bases, and 6 bases had no gene match. The chain's CDR3 is CASSKTSGGYEQYF. DNA of the CDR3: TGTGCCAGCTCCAAGACTAGCGGGGGATACGAGCAGTACTTC.